This T cell receptor (beta chain) derives from a study of OX40 agonist ivuxolimab in advanced cancers. Study information: Three patients, one with hepatocellular carcinoma and two with cutaneous melanoma, achieved partial responses.

The CDR3 sequence is 13 residues long. CDR1 MNHEY and CDR2 SVGAGI come from the germline V gene. Trimming pared 8 bases from V and 4 bases from J, leaving 14 bases between. Here immunoSEQ multiplex PCR was the method, and the copy in TCRdb shows in-frame clones only, minus some. The profile shows 75,000 to 100,000 clones, around 90% of them singletons. This sequence originates from an adult with an advanced solid tumor such as melanoma, head and neck, liver or kidney cancer. The J gene is TRBJ1-1, the V gene TRBV6-5; D call uncertain. This material consisted of CD4+ or CD8+ T cells sorted from blood, taken in a trial of the OX40 agonist ivuxolimab. The CDR3 nucleotides read TGTGCCAGCTGTAGGAAGGATAGCACTGAAGCTTTCTTT. Translating it yields CASCRKDSTEAFF.